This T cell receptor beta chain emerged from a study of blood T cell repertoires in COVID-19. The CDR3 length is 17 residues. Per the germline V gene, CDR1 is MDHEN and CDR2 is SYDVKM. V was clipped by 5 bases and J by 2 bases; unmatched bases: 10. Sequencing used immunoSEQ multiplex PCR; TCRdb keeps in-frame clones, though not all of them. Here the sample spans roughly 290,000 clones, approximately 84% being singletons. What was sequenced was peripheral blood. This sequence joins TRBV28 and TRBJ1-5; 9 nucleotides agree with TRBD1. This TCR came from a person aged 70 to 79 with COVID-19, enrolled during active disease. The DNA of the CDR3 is TGTGCCAGCAGTGCATCCGGGACAGGGATGGGCAATCAGCCCCAGCATTTT. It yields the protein CASSASGTGMGNQPQHF.